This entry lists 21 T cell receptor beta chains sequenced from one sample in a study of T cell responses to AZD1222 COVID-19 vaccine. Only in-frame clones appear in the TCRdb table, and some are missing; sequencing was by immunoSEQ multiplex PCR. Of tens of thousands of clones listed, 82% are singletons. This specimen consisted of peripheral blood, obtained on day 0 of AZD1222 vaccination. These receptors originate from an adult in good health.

The CDR3 is CATSDALAGNTGELFF. The CDR3 coding sequence is TGTGCCACCAGTGATGCACTAGCGGGCAACACCGGGGAGCTGTTTTTT. The rearrangement uses TRBV24-1 and TRBJ2-2; TRBD2 aligns across 9 bases. Germline V gene sequence: CDR1 KGHDR, CDR2 SFDVKD. V lost 3 bases to trimming and J lost 2 bases; unmatched junction nucleotides: 3. CDR3 length equals 16 residues.

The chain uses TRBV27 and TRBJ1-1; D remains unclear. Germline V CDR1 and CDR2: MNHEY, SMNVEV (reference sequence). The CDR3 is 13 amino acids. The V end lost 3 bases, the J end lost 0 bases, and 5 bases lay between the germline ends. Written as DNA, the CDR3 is TGTGCCAGCAGTTTGTCATTGAACACTGAAGCTTTCTTT. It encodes CASSLSLNTEAFF.

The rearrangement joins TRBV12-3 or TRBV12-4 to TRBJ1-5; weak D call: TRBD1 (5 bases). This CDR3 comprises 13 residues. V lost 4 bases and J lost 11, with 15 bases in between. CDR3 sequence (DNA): TGTGCCAGCAGTTCCCTGGCGGGGGAGGCCCAGCATTTT. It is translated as CASSSLAGEAQHF.

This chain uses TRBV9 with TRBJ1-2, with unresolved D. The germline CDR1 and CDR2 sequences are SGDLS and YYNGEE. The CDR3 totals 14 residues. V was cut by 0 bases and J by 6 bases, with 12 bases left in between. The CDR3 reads CASSVGAGQDGYTF. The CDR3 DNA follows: TGTGCCAGCAGCGTAGGGGCTGGGCAAGATGGCTACACCTTC.

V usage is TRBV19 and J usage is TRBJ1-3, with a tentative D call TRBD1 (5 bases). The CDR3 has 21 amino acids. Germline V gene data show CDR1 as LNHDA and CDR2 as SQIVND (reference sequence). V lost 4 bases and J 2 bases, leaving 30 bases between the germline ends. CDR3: CASSTYNRRTPARNTGNTIYF. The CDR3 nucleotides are TGTGCCAGTAGTACCTACAACAGGCGGACCCCTGCTCGTAACACTGGAAACACCATATATTTT.

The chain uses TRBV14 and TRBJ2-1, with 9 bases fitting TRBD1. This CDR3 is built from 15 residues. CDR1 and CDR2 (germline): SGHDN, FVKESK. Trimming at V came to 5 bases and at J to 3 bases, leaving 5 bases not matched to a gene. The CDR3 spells CASSLTGGFYNEQFF. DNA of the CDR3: TGTGCCAGCAGCTTGACAGGGGGGTTCTACAATGAGCAGTTCTTC.

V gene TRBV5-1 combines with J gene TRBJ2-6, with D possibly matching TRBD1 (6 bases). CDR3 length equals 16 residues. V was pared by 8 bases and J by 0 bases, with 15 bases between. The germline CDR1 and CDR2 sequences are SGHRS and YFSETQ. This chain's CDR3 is CASTQGLSSGANVLTF. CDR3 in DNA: TGCGCCAGTACACAGGGCTTGAGCTCTGGGGCCAACGTCCTGACTTTC.

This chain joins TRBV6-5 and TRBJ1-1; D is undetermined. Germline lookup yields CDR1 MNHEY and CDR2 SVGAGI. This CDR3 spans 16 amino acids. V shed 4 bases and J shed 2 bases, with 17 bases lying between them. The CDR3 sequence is CASSSTGEFLNTEAFF. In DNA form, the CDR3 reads TGTGCCAGCAGTTCCACCGGAGAGTTCCTTAACACTGAAGCTTTCTTT.

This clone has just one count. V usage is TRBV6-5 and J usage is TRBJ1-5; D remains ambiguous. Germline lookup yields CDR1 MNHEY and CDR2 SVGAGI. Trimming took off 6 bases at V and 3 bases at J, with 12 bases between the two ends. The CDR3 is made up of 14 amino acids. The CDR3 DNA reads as TGTGCCAGCAGGCCCGGTGATTACAATCAGCCCCAGCATTTT. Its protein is CASRPGDYNQPQHF.

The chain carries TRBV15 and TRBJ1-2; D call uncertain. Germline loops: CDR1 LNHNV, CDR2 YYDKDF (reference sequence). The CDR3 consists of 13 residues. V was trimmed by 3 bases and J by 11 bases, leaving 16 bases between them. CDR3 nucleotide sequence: TGTGCCACCAGCAGCCAACGGACCGTCCTATACACCTTC. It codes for CATSSQRTVLYTF.

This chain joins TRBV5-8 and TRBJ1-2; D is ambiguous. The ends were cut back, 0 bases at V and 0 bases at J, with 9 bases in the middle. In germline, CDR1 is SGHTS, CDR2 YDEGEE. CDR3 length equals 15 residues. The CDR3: CASSLGEVTNYGYTF. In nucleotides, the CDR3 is TGTGCCAGCAGCTTGGGGGAAGTGACTAACTATGGCTACACCTTC.

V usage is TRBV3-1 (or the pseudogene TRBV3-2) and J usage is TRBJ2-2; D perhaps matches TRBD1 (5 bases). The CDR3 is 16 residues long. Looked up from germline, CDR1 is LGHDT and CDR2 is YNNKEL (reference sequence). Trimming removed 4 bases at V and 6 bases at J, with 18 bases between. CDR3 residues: CASSRVGDAKAGELFF. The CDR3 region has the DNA TGTGCCAGCAGCCGGGTAGGGGATGCGAAGGCCGGGGAGCTGTTTTTT.

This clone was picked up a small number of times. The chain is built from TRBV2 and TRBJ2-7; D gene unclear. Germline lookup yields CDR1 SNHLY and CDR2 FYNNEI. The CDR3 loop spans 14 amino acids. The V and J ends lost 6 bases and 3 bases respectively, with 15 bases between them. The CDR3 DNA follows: TGTGCCAGCAGGACGGCTACCCTCCTCTACGAGCAGTACTTC. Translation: CASRTATLLYEQYF.

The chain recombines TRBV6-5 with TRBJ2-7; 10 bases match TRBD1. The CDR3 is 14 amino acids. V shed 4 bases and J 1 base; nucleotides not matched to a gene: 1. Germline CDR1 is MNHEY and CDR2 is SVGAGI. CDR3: CASSWDRGSYEQYF. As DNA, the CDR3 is TGTGCCAGCAGTTGGGACAGGGGTTCCTACGAGCAGTACTTC.

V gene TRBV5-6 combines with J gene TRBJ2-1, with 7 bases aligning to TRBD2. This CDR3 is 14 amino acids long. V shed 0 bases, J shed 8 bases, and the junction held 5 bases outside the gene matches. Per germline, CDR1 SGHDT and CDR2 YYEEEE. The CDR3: CASSLEVAGYEQFF. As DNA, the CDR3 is TGTGCCAGCAGCTTGGAGGTAGCGGGTTATGAGCAGTTCTTC.

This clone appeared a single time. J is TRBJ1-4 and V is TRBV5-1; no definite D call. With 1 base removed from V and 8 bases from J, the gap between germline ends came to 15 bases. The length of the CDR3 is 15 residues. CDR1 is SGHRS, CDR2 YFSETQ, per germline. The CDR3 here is CASSLWGTQGEKLFF. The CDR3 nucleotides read TGCGCCAGCAGCTTGTGGGGAACCCAAGGGGAAAAACTGTTTTTT.

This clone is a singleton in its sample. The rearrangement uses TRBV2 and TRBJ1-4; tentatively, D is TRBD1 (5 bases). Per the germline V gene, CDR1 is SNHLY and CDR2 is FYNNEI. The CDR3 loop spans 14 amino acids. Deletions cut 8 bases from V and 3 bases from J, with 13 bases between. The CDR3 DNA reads TGTGCCAGCCTTAACTGGGGGGCTAATGAAAAACTGTTTTTT. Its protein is CASLNWGANEKLFF.

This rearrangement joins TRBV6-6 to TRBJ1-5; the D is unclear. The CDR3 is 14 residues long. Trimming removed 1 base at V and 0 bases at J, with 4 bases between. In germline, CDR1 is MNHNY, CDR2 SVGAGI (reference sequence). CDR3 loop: CASSYLDSNQPQHF. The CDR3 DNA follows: TGTGCCAGCAGTTACTTGGATAGCAATCAGCCCCAGCATTTT.

The CDR3 DNA sequence: TGTGCCAGTACCCCCGGCGTAGGGACAGGGGGCGCCTATGGCTACACCTTC. As protein: CASTPGVGTGGAYGYTF. The gene calls are TRBV19 and TRBJ1-2; 12 bases fit TRBD1. Germline V lookup: CDR1 LNHDA, CDR2 SQIVND (reference sequence). With V trimmed by 7 bases and J by 4 bases, 13 bases remained unmatched. CDR3 length: 17 residues.

For the CDR3, the DNA is TGTGCCAGCAGCTCGGCTAGCGGAAACACAGATACGCAGTATTTT. This gives the protein CASSSASGNTDTQYF. The genes are TRBV11-1 and TRBJ2-3, with 7 bases aligning to TRBD2. This CDR3 has 15 amino acids. Per the germline V gene, CDR1 is SGHAT and CDR2 is FQDESV (reference sequence). Losses at the gene ends were 4 bases for V and 2 bases for J; bases not matched to a gene: 6.

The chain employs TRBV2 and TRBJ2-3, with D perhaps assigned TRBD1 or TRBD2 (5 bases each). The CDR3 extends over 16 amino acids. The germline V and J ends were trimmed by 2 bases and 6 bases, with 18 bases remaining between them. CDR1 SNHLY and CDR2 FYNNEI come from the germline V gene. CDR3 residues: CASSETPGTPGDTQYF. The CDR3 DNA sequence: TGTGCCAGCAGTGAAACCCCCGGGACCCCAGGGGATACGCAGTATTTT. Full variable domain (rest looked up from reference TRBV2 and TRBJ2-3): EPEVTQTPSHQVTQMGQEVILRCVPISNHLYFYWYRQILGQKVEFLVSFYNNEISEKSEIFDDQFSVERPDGSNFTLKIRSTKLEDSAMYFCASSETPGTPGDTQYFGPGTRLTVL.